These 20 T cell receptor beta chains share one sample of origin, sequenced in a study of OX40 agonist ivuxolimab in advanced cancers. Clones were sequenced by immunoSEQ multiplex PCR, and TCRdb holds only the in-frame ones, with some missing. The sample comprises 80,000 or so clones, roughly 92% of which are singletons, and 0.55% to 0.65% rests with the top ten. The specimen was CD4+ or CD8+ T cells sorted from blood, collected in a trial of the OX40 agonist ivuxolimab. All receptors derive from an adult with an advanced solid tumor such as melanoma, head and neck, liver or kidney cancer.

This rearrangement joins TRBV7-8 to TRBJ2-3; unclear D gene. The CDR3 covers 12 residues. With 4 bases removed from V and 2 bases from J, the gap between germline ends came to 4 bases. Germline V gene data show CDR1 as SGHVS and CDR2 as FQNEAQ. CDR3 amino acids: CASSSHTDTQYF. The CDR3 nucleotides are TGTGCCAGCAGCTCTCACACAGATACGCAGTATTTT.

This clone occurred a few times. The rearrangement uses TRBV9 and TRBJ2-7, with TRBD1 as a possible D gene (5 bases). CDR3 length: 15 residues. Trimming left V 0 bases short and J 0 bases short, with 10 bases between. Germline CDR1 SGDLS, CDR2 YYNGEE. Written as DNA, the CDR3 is TGTGCCAGCAGCGTAGCCCCAGGGATCTCCTACGAGCAGTACTTC. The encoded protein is CASSVAPGISYEQYF.

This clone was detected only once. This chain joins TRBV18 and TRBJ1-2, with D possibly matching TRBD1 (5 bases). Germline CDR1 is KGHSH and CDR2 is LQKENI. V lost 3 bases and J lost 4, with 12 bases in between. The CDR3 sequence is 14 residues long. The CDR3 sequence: CASSPRDSSYGYTF. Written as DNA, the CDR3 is TGTGCCAGCTCACCGCGAGACAGCAGCTATGGCTACACCTTC.

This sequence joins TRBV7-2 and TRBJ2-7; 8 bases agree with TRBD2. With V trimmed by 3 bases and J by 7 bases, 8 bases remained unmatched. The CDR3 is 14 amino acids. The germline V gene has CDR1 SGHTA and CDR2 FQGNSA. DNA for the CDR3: TGTGCCAGCAGCTTCTCGAGCGGGAGTAAGGAGCAGTACTTC. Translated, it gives CASSFSSGSKEQYF.

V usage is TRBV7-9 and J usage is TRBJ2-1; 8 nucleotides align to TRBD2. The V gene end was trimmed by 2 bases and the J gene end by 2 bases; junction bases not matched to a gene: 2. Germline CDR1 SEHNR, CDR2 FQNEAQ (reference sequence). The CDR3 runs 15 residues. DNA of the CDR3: TGTGCCAGCAGCTTACAAGCGGGAGCCTACAATGAGCAGTTCTTC. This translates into CASSLQAGAYNEQFF.

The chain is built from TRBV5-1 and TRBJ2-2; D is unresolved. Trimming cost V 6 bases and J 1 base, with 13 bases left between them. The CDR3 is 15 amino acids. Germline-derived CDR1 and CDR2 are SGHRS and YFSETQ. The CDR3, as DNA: TGCGCCAGCAACCCTGGTTACGAGAACACCGGGGAGCTGTTTTTT. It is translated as CASNPGYENTGELFF.

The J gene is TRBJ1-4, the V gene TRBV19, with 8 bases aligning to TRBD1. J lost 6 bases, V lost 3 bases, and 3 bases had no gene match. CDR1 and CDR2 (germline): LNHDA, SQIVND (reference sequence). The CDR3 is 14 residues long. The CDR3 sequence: CASSMTGVDEKLFF. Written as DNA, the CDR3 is TGTGCCAGTAGTATGACAGGGGTGGATGAAAAACTGTTTTTT.

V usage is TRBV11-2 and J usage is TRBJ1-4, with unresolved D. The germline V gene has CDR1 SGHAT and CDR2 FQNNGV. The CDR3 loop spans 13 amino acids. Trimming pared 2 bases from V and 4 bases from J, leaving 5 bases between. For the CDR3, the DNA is TGTGCCAGCAGCTTAACAAGTAATGAAAAACTGTTTTTT. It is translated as CASSLTSNEKLFF.

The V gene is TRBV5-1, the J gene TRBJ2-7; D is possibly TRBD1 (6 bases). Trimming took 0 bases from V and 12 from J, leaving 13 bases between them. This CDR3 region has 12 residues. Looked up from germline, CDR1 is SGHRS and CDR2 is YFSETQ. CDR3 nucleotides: TGCGCCAGCAGCTTGGAGGTGGGGGCGCCGTACTTC. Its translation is CASSLEVGAPYF. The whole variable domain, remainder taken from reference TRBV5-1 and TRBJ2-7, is KAGVTQTPRYLIKTRGQQVTLSCSPISGHRSVSWYQQTPGQGLQFLFEYFSETQRNKGNFPGRFSGRQFSNSRSEMNVSTLELGDSALYLCASSLEVGAPYFGPGTRLTVT.

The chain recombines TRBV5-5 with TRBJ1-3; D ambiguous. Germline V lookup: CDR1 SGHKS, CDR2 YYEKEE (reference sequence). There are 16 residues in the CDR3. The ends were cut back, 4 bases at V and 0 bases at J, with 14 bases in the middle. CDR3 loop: CASSLLDGHSGNTIYF. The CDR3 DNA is TGTGCCAGCAGCCTGTTGGACGGCCACTCTGGAAACACCATATATTTT. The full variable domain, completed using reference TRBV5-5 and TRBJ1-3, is DAGVTQSPTHLIKTRGQQVTLRCSPISGHKSVSWYQQVLGQGPQFIFQYYEKEERGRGNFPDRFSARQFPNYSSELNVNALLLGDSALYLCASSLLDGHSGNTIYFGEGSWLTVV.

CDR3 loop: CASSPGTTSDTQYF. The CDR3 DNA follows: TGCGCCAGCAGTCCAGGGACTACCTCAGATACGCAGTATTTT. This chain links TRBV10-2 with TRBJ2-3; 7 bases are shared with TRBD2. With 5 bases clipped from V and 4 bases from J, the junction kept 6 bases outside the gene matches. The germline V gene has CDR1 WSHSY and CDR2 SAAADI. This CDR3 spans 14 amino acids.

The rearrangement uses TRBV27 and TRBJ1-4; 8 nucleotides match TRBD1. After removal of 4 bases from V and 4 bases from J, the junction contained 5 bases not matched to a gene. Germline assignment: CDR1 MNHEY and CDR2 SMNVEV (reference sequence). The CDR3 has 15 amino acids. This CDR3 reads CASSSTGGSNEKLFF. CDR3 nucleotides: TGTGCCAGCAGTTCAACAGGGGGAAGTAATGAAAAACTGTTTTTT.

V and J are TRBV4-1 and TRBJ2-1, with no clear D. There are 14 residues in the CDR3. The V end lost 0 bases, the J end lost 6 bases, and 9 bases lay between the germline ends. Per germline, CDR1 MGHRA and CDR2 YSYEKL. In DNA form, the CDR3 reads TGCGCCAGCAGCCAAGACGGTAGCTTCAATGAGCAGTTCTTC. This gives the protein CASSQDGSFNEQFF.

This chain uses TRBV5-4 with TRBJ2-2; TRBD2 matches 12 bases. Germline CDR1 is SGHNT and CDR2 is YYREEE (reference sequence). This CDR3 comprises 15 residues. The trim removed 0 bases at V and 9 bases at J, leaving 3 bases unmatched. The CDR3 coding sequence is TGTGCCAGCAGCTTGGGACTAGCGGGAGCTCGGGAGCTGTTTTTT. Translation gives CASSLGLAGARELFF. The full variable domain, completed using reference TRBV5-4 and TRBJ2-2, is ETGVTQSPTHLIKTRGQQVTLRCSSQSGHNTVSWYQQALGQGPQFIFQYYREEENGRGNFPPRFSGLQFPNYSSELNVNALELDDSALYLCASSLGLAGARELFFGEGSRLTVL.

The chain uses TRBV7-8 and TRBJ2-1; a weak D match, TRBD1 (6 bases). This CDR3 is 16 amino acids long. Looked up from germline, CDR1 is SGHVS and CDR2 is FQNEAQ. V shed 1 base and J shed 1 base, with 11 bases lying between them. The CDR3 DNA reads TGTGCCAGCAGCTTAGGGGGGACAATTTCCTACAATGAGCAGTTCTTC. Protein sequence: CASSLGGTISYNEQFF.

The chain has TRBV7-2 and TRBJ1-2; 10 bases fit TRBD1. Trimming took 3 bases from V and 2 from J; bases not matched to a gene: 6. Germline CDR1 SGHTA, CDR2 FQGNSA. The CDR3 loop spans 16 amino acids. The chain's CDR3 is CASSLTGGADNYGYTF. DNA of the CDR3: TGTGCCAGCAGCTTGACAGGGGGCGCAGACAACTATGGCTACACCTTC.

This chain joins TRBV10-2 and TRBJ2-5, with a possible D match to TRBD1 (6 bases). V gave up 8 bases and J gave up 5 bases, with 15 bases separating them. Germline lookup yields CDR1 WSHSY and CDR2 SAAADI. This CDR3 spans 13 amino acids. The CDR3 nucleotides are TGCGCCAGCGAAGGGGGTTCTAGGGAGACCCAGTACTTC. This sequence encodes CASEGGSRETQYF.

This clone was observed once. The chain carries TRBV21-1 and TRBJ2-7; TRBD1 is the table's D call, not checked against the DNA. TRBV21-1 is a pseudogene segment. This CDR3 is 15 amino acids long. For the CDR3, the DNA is TGTGCCAGCAGCTTATTGGGGACAGGGTGCTACGAGCAGTACTTC. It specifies CASSLLGTGCYEQYF.

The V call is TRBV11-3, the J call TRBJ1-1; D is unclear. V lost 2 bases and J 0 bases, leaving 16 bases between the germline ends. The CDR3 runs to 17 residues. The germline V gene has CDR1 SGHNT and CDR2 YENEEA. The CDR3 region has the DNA TGTGCCAGCAGCTTATCCGGGTGCGTTGCTGTGAACACTGAAGCTTTCTTT. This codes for CASSLSGCVAVNTEAFF.

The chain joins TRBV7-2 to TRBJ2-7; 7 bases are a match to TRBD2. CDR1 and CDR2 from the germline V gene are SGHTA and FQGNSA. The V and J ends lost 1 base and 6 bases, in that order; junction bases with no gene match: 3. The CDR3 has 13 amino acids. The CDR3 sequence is CASSLVGGVEQYF. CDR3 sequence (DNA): TGTGCCAGCAGCTTAGTGGGGGGGGTCGAGCAGTACTTC.